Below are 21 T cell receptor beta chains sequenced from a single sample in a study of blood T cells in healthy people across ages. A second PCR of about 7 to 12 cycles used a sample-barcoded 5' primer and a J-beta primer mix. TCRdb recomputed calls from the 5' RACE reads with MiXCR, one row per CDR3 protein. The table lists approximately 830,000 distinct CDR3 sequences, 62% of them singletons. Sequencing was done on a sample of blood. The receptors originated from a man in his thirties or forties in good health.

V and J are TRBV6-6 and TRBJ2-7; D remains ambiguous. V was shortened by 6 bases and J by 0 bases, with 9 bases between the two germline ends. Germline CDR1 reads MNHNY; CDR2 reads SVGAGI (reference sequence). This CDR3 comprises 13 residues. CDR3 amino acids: CASSPAPSYEQYF. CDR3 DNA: TGTGCCAGCAGCCCCGCTCCCTCCTACGAGCAGTACTTC.

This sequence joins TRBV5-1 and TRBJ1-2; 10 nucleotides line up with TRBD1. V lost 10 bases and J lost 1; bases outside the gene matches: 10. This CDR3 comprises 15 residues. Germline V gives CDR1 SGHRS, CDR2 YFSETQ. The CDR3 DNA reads TGCGCCTCAACGGAAGGGACAGGGGTTAACTATGGCTACACCTTC. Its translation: CASTEGTGVNYGYTF.

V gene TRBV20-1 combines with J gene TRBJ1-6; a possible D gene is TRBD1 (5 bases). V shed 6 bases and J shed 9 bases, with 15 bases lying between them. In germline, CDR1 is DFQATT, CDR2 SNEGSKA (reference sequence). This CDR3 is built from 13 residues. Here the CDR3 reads CSAWGTLGSPLHF. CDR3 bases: TGCAGTGCCTGGGGCACCCTAGGTTCACCCCTCCACTTT.

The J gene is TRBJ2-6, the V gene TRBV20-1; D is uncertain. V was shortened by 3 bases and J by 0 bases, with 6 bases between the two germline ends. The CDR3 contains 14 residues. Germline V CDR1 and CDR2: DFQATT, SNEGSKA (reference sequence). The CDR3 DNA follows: TGCAGTGCTAGTCCCGACTCTGGGGCCAACGTCCTGACTTTC. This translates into CSASPDSGANVLTF.

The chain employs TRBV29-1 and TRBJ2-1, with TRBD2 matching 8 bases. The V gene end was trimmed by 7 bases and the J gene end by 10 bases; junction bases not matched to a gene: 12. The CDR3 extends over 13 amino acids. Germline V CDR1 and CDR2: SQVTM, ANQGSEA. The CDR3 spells CSARTSYWYEQFF. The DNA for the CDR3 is TGCAGCGCCCGGACTAGCTACTGGTACGAGCAGTTCTTC.

The CDR3 protein is CASSEYGYEQFF. CDR3 sequence (DNA): TGTGCCAGCAGTGAATATGGGTATGAGCAGTTCTTC. The rearrangement uses TRBV6-1 and TRBJ2-1; D not resolved. The ends were cut back, 2 bases at V and 8 bases at J, with 7 bases in the middle. CDR3 length equals 12 residues. Per the germline V gene, CDR1 is MNHNS and CDR2 is SASEGT.

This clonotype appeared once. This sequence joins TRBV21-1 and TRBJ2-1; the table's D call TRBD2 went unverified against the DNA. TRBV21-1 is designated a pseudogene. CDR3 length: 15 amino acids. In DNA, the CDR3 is TGTGCCAGCAGCCCCGGGACCAGAGCCTACAATGAGCAGTTCTTC. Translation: CASSPGTRAYNEQFF.

The CDR3 loop is CASSSTGGNDQWYF. The CDR3 nucleotides read TGTGCCAGCAGCTCAACAGGGGGAAACGACCAGTGGTACTTC. The rearrangement links TRBV7-9 to TRBJ2-5; 8 nucleotides align to TRBD1. The trim removed 4 bases at V and 13 bases at J, leaving 14 bases unmatched. CDR3 length: 14 amino acids. The germline gives CDR1 SEHNR, CDR2 FQNEAQ (reference sequence).

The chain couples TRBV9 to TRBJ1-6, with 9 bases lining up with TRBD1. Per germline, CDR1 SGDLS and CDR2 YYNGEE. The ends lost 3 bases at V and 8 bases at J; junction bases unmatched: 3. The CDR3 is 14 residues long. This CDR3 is CASSGRDRDSPLHF. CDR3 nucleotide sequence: TGTGCCAGCAGCGGCCGGGACAGGGATTCACCCCTCCACTTT.

DNA for the CDR3: TGTGCCAGCAGTGAGCCAGGTCCCTACGAGCAGTACTTC. Translated: CASSEPGPYEQYF. The V call is TRBV2, the J call TRBJ2-7; D call uncertain. This CDR3 region has 13 residues. The germline CDR1 and CDR2 sequences are SNHLY and FYNNEI. Deletions cut 3 bases from V and 2 bases from J, with 8 bases between.

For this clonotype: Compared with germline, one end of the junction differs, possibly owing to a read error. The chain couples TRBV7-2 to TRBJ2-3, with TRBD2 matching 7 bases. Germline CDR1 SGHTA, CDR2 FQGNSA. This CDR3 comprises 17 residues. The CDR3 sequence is CASGLDHLAVSTDTQYF. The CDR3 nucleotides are TGTGCCAGCGGCTTAGATCATCTAGCGGTTAGCACAGATACGCAGTATTTT.

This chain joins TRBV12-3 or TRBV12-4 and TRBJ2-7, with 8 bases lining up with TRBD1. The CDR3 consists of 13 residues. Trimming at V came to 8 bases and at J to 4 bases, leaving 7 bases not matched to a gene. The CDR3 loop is CASGTGTGYEQYF. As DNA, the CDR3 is TGTGCCAGCGGGACCGGGACAGGATACGAGCAGTACTTC.

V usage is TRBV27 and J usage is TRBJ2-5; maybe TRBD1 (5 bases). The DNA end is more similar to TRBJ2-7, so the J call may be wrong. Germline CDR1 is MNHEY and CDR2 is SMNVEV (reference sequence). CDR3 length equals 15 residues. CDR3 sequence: CASSLTWTHSYEQYF. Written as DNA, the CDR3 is TGTGCCAGCAGTTTGACCTGGACACACTCGTACGAGCAGTACTTC.

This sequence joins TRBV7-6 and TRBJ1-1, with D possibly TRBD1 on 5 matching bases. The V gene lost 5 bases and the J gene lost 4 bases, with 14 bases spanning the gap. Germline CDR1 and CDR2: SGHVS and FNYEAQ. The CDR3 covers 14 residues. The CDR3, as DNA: TGTGCCAGCAGCCCACCCCAGGGTTGCACTGAAGCTTTCTTT. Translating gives CASSPPQGCTEAFF.

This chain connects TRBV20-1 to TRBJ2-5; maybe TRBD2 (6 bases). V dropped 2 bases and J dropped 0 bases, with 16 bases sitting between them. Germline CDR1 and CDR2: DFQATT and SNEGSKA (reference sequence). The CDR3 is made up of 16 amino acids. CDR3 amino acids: CSARIVAEAYQETQYF. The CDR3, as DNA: TGCAGTGCTAGAATCGTAGCGGAAGCGTACCAAGAGACCCAGTACTTC.

The CDR3, as DNA: TGCAGTGCTTCCCGGCCCTACTCTGGGGCCAACGTCCTGACTTTC. It codes for CSASRPYSGANVLTF. The chain employs TRBV20-1 and TRBJ2-6, with D uncertain. Germline V gene sequence: CDR1 DFQATT, CDR2 SNEGSKA (reference sequence). V was shortened by 5 bases and J by 0 bases, with 11 bases between the two germline ends. This CDR3 contains 15 residues.

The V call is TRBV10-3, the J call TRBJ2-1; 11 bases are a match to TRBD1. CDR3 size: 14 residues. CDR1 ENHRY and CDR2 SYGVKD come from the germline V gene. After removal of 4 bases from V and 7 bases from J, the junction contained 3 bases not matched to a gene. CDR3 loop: CAISGTGGLNEQFF. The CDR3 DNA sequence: TGTGCCATCAGTGGGACAGGGGGCCTAAATGAGCAGTTCTTC.

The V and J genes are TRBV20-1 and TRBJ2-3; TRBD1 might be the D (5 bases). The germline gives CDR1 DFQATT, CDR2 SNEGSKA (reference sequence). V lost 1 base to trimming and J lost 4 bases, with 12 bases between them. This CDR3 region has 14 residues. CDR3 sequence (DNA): TGCAGTGCTAGAGGTCAACAGGTGTCAGATACGCAGTATTTT. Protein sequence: CSARGQQVSDTQYF.

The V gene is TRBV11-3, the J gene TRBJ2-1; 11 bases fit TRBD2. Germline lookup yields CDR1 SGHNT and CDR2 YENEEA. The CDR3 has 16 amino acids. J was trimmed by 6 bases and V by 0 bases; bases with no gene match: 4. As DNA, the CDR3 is TGTGCCAGCAGCTTAGATCGACTAGCGGGGTCCAATGAGCAGTTCTTC. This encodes CASSLDRLAGSNEQFF.

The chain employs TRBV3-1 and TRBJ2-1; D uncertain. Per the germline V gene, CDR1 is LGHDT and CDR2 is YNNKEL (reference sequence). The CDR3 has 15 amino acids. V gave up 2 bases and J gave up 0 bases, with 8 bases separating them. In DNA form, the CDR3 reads TGTGCCAGCAGCCAATGGGAAAGCTCCTACAATGAGCAGTTCTTC. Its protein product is CASSQWESSYNEQFF.

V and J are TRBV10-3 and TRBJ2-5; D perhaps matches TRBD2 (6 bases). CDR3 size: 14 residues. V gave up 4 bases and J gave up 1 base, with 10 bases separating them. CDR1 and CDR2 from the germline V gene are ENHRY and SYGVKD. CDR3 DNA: TGTGCCATCAGTGGATCAGCGGGCCAAGAGACCCAGTACTTC. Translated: CAISGSAGQETQYF.